The 22 T cell receptor beta chains reported below all come from one sample, sequenced in a study of T-cell memory formation after mild COVID-19. TCRdb passed the 5' RACE reads through MiXCR, listing each CDR3 protein once. Among about 560,000 distinct CDR3 sequences, around a sixth were seen once, and the ten largest hold about 8.1%. Material: PBMCs or a T cell subset sorted from them (not recorded which). Receptors originate from an adult woman who had mild COVID-19 (a few samples of this study predate the infection). Cell type and time point are not known.

The J gene is TRBJ2-3, the V gene TRBV7-3; the match to TRBD2 covers 10 bases. The CDR3 sequence is 16 residues long. The junction had 4 bases not matched to a gene; V was cut back by 4 bases and J by 0 bases. Per germline, CDR1 SGHTA and CDR2 FQGTGA. The CDR3 here is CASSSLAGESTDTQYF. In nucleotides, the CDR3 is TGTGCCAGCAGCTCCCTAGCGGGGGAGAGCACAGATACGCAGTATTTT.

The chain uses TRBV5-1 and TRBJ2-7; D assignment may be TRBD1 or TRBD2 (5 bases each). The V gene's germline CDR1 is SGHRS and CDR2 YFSETQ. This CDR3 is built from 14 residues. V was pared by 0 bases and J by 8 bases, with 15 bases between. CDR3 DNA: TGCGCCAGCAGCTTGGTAAGAGAACCGGGACAGCAGTACTTC. Encoded protein: CASSLVREPGQQYF.

This clonotype turned up a few times. The chain links TRBV15 to TRBJ2-1; unclear D gene. The V end lost 3 bases, the J end lost 8 bases, and 14 bases lay between the germline ends. CDR1 is LNHNV, CDR2 YYDKDF, per germline (reference sequence). The CDR3 consists of 14 residues. The DNA for the CDR3 is TGTGCCACCAGCAGTGAGTTGGTCTGGGATGAGCAGTTCTTC. It encodes CATSSELVWDEQFF.

Only a few counts were recorded for this clonotype. The chain carries TRBV7-2 and TRBJ1-1; possible D gene TRBD1, 5 bases. Trimming removed 0 bases at V and 0 bases at J, with 17 bases between. The CDR3 length is 18 residues. Germline-derived CDR1 and CDR2 are SGHTA and FQGNSA. For the CDR3, the DNA is TGTGCCAGCAGCTTAGCGAGGCAGGGAGGTCCACTGAACACTGAAGCTTTCTTT. Amino acid sequence: CASSLARQGGPLNTEAFF.

This clonotype was recorded at least ten times. The V and J genes are TRBV7-9 and TRBJ2-2, with D perhaps matching TRBD2 (5 bases). The V and J ends lost 6 bases and 5 bases respectively, with 16 bases between them. The CDR3 spans 15 residues. Germline CDR1 is SEHNR and CDR2 is FQNEAQ (reference sequence). For the CDR3, the DNA is TGTGCCAGCAGTTTCAGACTATCGGGAACCGGGGAGCTGTTTTTT. It is translated as CASSFRLSGTGELFF.

This clonotype occurred a few times. V usage is TRBV5-1 and J usage is TRBJ2-1, with 9 bases matching TRBD2. The trim removed 2 bases at V and 5 bases at J, leaving 5 bases unmatched. The length of the CDR3 is 15 residues. CDR1 SGHRS and CDR2 YFSETQ come from the germline V gene. The CDR3 protein is CASSFGRLADNEQFF. DNA of the CDR3: TGCGCCAGCAGCTTTGGGCGACTAGCGGACAATGAGCAGTTCTTC.

This chain connects TRBV9 to TRBJ2-1; 9 bases agree with TRBD1. The CDR3 loop spans 15 amino acids. With V trimmed by 3 bases and J by 3 bases, 4 bases remained unmatched. Germline values: CDR1 SGDLS, CDR2 YYNGEE. As DNA, the CDR3 is TGTGCCAGCAGCGACGACAGGGGGGGCTACAATGAGCAGTTCTTC. As protein: CASSDDRGGYNEQFF. The complete variable domain, with remaining parts taken from reference TRBV9 and TRBJ2-1, reads DSGVTQTPKHLITATGQRVTLRCSPRSGDLSVYWYQQSLDQGLQFLIQYYNGEERAKGNILERFSAQQFPDLHSELNLSSLELGDSALYFCASSDDRGGYNEQFFGPGTRLTVL.

The chain carries TRBV5-1 and TRBJ2-1, with D perhaps matching TRBD2 (7 bases). Trimming stripped 6 bases from V and 2 bases from J, with 15 bases between. The CDR3 is made up of 15 amino acids. CDR1 and CDR2 from the germline V gene are SGHRS and YFSETQ. The CDR3 reads CASNGGRGAYNEQFF. CDR3 DNA: TGCGCCAGCAACGGGGGGCGGGGTGCCTACAATGAGCAGTTCTTC. The variable domain in full, with the rest retrieved from reference TRBV5-1 and TRBJ2-1, is KAGVTQTPRYLIKTRGQQVTLSCSPISGHRSVSWYQQTPGQGLQFLFEYFSETQRNKGNFPGRFSGRQFSNSRSEMNVSTLELGDSALYLCASNGGRGAYNEQFFGPGTRLTVL.

This clonotype was counted a single time. CDR3 amino acids: CSASYGTGFLSQHF. The CDR3 DNA follows: TGCAGTGCTAGTTACGGGACAGGGTTTTTGTCCCAGCATTTT. V gene TRBV20-1 combines with J gene TRBJ1-5; 9 bases align to TRBD1. Germline lookup yields CDR1 DFQATT and CDR2 SNEGSKA (reference sequence). Trimming at V came to 3 bases and at J to 11 bases, leaving 11 bases not matched to a gene. The CDR3 runs 14 residues.

This clonotype has a single count. The CDR3 loop is CASSGLAGASYNEQFF. The CDR3 DNA reads TGCGCCAGCAGCGGGTTAGCGGGGGCCTCCTACAATGAGCAGTTCTTC. The gene calls are TRBV5-1 and TRBJ2-1, with 9 bases lining up with TRBD2. CDR3 length: 16 residues. The V segment lost 4 bases and the J segment 0 bases; nucleotides outside the gene matches: 5. The germline gives CDR1 SGHRS, CDR2 YFSETQ.

The table lists this clonotype with a count of one. The chain couples TRBV12-3 or TRBV12-4 to TRBJ1-1; D is perhaps TRBD1 (5 bases). V gave up 3 bases and J gave up 5 bases, with 13 bases separating them. The CDR3 is 14 residues long. This CDR3 is CASSFQGGGTEAFF. CDR3 in DNA: TGTGCCAGCAGTTTTCAGGGTGGAGGAACTGAAGCTTTCTTT.

In its sample, this clonotype was seen a few times. The chain recombines TRBV24-1 with TRBJ2-7, with D uncertain. The CDR3 runs 10 residues. The V end lost 7 bases, the J end lost 3 bases, and 3 bases lay between the germline ends. Per the germline V gene, CDR1 is KGHDR and CDR2 is SFDVKD. CDR3 nucleotides: TGTGCCACCAGCTACTACGAGCAGTACTTC. It encodes CATSYYEQYF.

CDR3 in amino acids: CASSATSQAYEQYF. In nucleotides, the CDR3 is TGCGCCAGCAGCGCGACTAGTCAAGCCTACGAGCAGTACTTC. J is TRBJ2-7 and V is TRBV5-1; possibly TRBD2 for D (6 bases). There are 14 residues in the CDR3. CDR1 SGHRS and CDR2 YFSETQ come from the germline V gene. The germline V and J ends were trimmed by 4 bases and 2 bases, with 13 bases remaining between them.

J is TRBJ2-3 and V is TRBV9; D tentatively reads TRBD1 or TRBD2 (5 bases each). The V gene's germline CDR1 is SGDLS and CDR2 YYNGEE. This CDR3 comprises 16 residues. The V and J ends lost 0 bases and 0 bases respectively, with 11 bases between them. The CDR3 DNA follows: TGTGCCAGCAGCGTAGGGGACGGGTCCAGCACAGATACGCAGTATTTT. The encoded protein is CASSVGDGSSTDTQYF.

This clonotype was observed a handful of times. The gene calls are TRBV15 and TRBJ1-1; the D is unclear. Trimming removed 1 base at V and 1 base at J, with 4 bases between. Germline V gene lookup returns CDR1 LNHNV and CDR2 YYDKDF (reference sequence). The CDR3 loop spans 13 amino acids. As DNA, the CDR3 is TGTGCCACCAGCAGAGCTTGGAACACTGAAGCTTTCTTT. Its translation: CATSRAWNTEAFF.

This clonotype was counted many times. The rearrangement joins TRBV5-1 to TRBJ2-1, with D possibly being TRBD1 or TRBD2 (5 bases each). Deletions cut 3 bases from V and 3 bases from J, with 13 bases between. Per the germline V gene, CDR1 is SGHRS and CDR2 is YFSETQ. The CDR3 sequence is 15 residues long. The CDR3 protein is CASSSAGTLYNEQFF. The CDR3 nucleotides are TGCGCCAGCAGCTCCGCCGGGACGCTCTACAATGAGCAGTTCTTC.

This clonotype was counted at least ten times. The chain joins TRBV4-2 to TRBJ2-2, with D maybe TRBD2 (6 bases). The V gene's germline CDR1 is LGHNA and CDR2 YNFKEQ. Trimming shortened V by 0 bases and J by 2 bases, and 10 bases separated the two germline ends. The CDR3 is 16 residues long. The CDR3 DNA reads as TGTGCCAGCAGCCAAGATCGGGGACTCAACACCGGGGAGCTGTTTTTT. As protein: CASSQDRGLNTGELFF.

The V gene is TRBV29-1, the J gene TRBJ2-1; 10 nucleotides line up with TRBD1. Per the germline V gene, CDR1 is SQVTM and CDR2 is ANQGSEA. This CDR3 has 15 amino acids. V lost 3 bases, J lost 2 bases, and 4 bases stayed unmatched. The CDR3 is CSVEGGQGAYNEQFF. The CDR3 bases are TGCAGCGTTGAGGGTGGACAGGGGGCCTACAATGAGCAGTTCTTC.

This rearrangement joins TRBV5-1 to TRBJ2-7; TRBD2 matches at 14 bases. The CDR3 is 17 residues long. The J segment lost 3 bases and the V segment lost 5 bases, leaving 10 bases of the junction unmatched. CDR1 and CDR2 (germline): SGHRS, YFSETQ. As DNA, the CDR3 is TGCGCCAGCAGACTGGGGGGACTAGCGGGAGCTTTCTACGAGCAGTACTTC. It codes for CASRLGGLAGAFYEQYF.

The chain couples TRBV7-9 to TRBJ2-1, with D tentatively TRBD1 or TRBD2 (5 bases each). Trimming pared 1 base from V and 8 bases from J, leaving 12 bases between. CDR3 length equals 14 residues. Germline CDR1 SEHNR, CDR2 FQNEAQ (reference sequence). The CDR3 reads CASSLVSGPYEQFF. In DNA, the CDR3 is TGTGCCAGCAGCTTAGTGTCGGGACCGTATGAGCAGTTCTTC.

Only a few counts were recorded for this clonotype. This chain links TRBV5-1 with TRBJ1-1; D is unresolved. Trimming stripped 2 bases from V and 6 bases from J, with 11 bases between. Germline CDR1 reads SGHRS; CDR2 reads YFSETQ. The CDR3 totals 13 residues. The CDR3 loop reads CASSFGWEAEAFF. DNA for the CDR3: TGCGCCAGCAGCTTCGGGTGGGAAGCTGAAGCTTTCTTT.

This clonotype showed up just a few times. V usage is TRBV7-9 and J usage is TRBJ2-2; TRBD2 agrees at 11 bases. Germline V gives CDR1 SEHNR, CDR2 FQNEAQ (reference sequence). The CDR3 has 14 residues. J gave up 4 bases and V 6 bases, and 1 base lay outside the gene matches. The CDR3 protein is CASRTSGSTGELFF. The CDR3 DNA reads as TGTGCCAGCAGAACTAGCGGGAGCACCGGGGAGCTGTTTTTT.